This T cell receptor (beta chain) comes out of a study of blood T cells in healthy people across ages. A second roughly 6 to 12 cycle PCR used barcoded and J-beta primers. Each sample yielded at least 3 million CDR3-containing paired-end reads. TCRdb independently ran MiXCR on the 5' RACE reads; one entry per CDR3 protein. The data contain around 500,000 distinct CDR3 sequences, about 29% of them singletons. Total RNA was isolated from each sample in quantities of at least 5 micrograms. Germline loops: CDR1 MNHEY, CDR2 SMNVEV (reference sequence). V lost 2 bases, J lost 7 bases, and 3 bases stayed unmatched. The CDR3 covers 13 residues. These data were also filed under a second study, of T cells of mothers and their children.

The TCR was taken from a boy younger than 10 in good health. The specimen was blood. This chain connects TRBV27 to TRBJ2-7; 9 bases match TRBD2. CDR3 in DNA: TGTGCCAGCAGTTTAGCGGGGGGGCAGGAGCAGTACTTC. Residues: CASSLAGGQEQYF.